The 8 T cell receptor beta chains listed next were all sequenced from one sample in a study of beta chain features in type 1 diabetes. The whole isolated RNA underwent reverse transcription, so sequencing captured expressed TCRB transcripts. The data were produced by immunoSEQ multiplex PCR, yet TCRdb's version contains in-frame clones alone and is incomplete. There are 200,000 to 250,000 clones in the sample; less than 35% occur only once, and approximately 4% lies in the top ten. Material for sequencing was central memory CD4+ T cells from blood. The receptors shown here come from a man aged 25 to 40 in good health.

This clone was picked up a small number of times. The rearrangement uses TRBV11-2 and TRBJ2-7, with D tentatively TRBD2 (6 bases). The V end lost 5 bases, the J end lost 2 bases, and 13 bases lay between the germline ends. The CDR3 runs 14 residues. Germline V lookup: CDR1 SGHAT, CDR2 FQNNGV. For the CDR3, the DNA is TGTGCCAGCAGCCTAACAACGGGGGCCTACGAGCAGTACTTC. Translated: CASSLTTGAYEQYF.

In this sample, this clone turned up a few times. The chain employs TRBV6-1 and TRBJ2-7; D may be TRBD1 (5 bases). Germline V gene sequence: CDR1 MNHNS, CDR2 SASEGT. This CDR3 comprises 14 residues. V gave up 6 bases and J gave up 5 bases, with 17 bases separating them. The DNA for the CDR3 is TGTGCCAGCAGGGAGAGTCAGGGAAGCCACGAGCAGTACTTC. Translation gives CASRESQGSHEQYF.

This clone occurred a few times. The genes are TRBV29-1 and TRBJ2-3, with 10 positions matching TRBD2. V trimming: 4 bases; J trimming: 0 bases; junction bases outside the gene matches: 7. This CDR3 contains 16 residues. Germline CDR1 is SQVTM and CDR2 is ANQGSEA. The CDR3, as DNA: TGCAGCGTTGGATTGACTAGCGGGCTTAGCACAGATACGCAGTATTTT. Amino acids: CSVGLTSGLSTDTQYF.

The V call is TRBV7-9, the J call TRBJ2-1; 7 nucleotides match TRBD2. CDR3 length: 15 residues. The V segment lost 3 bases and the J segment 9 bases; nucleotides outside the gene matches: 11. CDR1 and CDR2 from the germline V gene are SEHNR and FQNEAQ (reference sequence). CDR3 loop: CASSLAGLDGGEQFF. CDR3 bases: TGTGCCAGCAGCTTGGCCGGACTAGATGGTGGTGAGCAGTTCTTC.

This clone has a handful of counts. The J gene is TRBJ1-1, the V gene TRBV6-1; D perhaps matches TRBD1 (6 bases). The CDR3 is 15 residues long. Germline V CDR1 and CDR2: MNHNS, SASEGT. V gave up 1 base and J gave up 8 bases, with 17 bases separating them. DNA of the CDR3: TGTGCCAGCAGTGAAGAGAGGGCAGGGGCCCAGGAAGCTTTCTTT. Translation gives CASSEERAGAQEAFF.

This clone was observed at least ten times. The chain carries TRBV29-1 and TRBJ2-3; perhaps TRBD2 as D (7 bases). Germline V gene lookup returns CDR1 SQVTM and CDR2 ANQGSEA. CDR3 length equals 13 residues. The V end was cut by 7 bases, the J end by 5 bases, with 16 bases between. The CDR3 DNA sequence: TGCAGCGGATCACGGGGGGCGGTAGATACGCAGTATTTT. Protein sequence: CSGSRGAVDTQYF.

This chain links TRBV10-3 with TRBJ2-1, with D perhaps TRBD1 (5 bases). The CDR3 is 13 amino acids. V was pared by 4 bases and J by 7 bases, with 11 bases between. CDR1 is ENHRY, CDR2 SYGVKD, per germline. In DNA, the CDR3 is TGTGCCATCAGTGGACCTCGGACAAATGAGCAGTTCTTC. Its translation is CAISGPRTNEQFF.

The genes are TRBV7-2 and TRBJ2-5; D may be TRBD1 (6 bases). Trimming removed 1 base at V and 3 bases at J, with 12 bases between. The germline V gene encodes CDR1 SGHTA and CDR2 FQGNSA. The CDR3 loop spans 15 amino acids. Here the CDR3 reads CASSLVAGVKETQYF. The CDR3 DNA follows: TGTGCCAGCAGCTTAGTGGCAGGGGTGAAAGAGACCCAGTACTTC.